This TCR beta chain derives from a study of CD8 T cells in Susac syndrome. TCR beta sequences were obtained from blood CD8+ and CD4+ T cells. Negative isolation was used for CD8+ and CD4+ T cells, and FACS enrichment was applied to TEMRA cells. Reverse transcription of roughly 0.45 to 1 ug RNA used random hexamers. The TCR beta CDR3 was amplified by immunoSEQ multiplex PCR across 54 Vbeta, 13 Jbeta. TCRdb independently ran MiXCR on the immunoSEQ multiplex PCR reads; one entry per CDR3 protein. The sample holds a few hundred thousand distinct CDR3 sequences; about 89% are singletons and the top ten take about 0.17%. The junction had 9 bases not matched to a gene; V was cut back by 3 bases and J by 7 bases. Germline V gene sequence: CDR1 DFQATT, CDR2 SNEGSKA (reference sequence). The CDR3 is made up of 15 amino acids.

The TCR comes from a human donor with multiple sclerosis. The chain couples TRBV20-1 to TRBJ2-1, with 10 bases matching TRBD2. The sequencing sample was made of CD8+ T cells from PBMCs. The CDR3 protein is CSASPGLAGENEQFF. Here the CDR3 DNA reads TGCAGTGCTAGCCCGGGGCTAGCGGGAGAGAATGAGCAGTTCTTC.